One and the same sample provided the 27 T cell receptor beta chains below, sequenced in a study of beta chain features in type 1 diabetes. Expressed TCRB transcripts got sequenced, as all isolated RNA was reverse transcribed. Some clones are missing from TCRdb's copy, which holds only in-frame ones; the method was immunoSEQ multiplex PCR. The sample has about 150,000 clones; about 8.1% are singletons. The sample taken for sequencing was central memory CD4+ T cells from blood. Every receptor here comes from a man aged 18-30 years in good health.

This clone came up many times. This rearrangement joins TRBV7-2 to TRBJ1-2; D gene unclear. Trimming shortened V by 1 base and J by 8 bases, and 8 bases separated the two germline ends. Germline V lookup: CDR1 SGHTA, CDR2 FQGNSA. The length of the CDR3 is 12 residues. The CDR3 DNA follows: TGTGCCAGCAGCTTAGAGCGGTGGGGCTACACCTTC. Translation: CASSLERWGYTF.

The J gene is TRBJ2-1, the V gene TRBV18; 13 bases fit TRBD2. V lost 1 base to trimming and J lost 6 bases; unmatched junction nucleotides: 9. Germline CDR1 and CDR2: KGHSH and LQKENI. The CDR3 is 18 amino acids. The CDR3 loop is CASSPRVTSGRSRNEQFF. The CDR3, as DNA: TGTGCCAGCTCACCACGGGTGACTAGCGGGAGGAGCCGCAATGAGCAGTTCTTC.

The chain links TRBV4-3 to TRBJ2-1, with a weak D call TRBD1 (6 bases). The CDR3 sequence is 19 residues long. V shed 4 bases and J shed 1 base, with 23 bases lying between them. CDR1 is LGHNA and CDR2 is YSLEER in the germline V gene. The DNA for the CDR3 is TGCGCCAGCAGCCGCCGCAGGGGCGCAATGGAAGTATCCTACAATGAGCAGTTCTTC. This encodes CASSRRRGAMEVSYNEQFF.

This clone was seen ten or more times. V usage is TRBV5-4 and J usage is TRBJ2-3, with 7 bases identical to TRBD1. Trimming removed 4 bases from V and 2 bases from J; junction bases left unmatched: 4. The germline V gene encodes CDR1 SGHNT and CDR2 YYREEE (reference sequence). The CDR3 is made up of 14 amino acids. CDR3 DNA sequence: TGTGCCAGCAGCACCGACAGGGACACAGATACGCAGTATTTT. This sequence encodes CASSTDRDTDTQYF.

This clone has just a few counts. The gene calls are TRBV28 and TRBJ2-5, with TRBD2 matching over 11 bases. Germline CDR1 and CDR2: MDHEN and SYDVKM. This CDR3 region has 14 residues. J was trimmed by 5 bases and V by 7 bases; bases with no gene match: 6. The CDR3 reads CASIRVAGGETQYF. CDR3 sequence (DNA): TGTGCCAGCATTCGGGTAGCGGGGGGGGAGACCCAGTACTTC.

In its sample, this clone was seen a few times. V usage is TRBV5-1 and J usage is TRBJ2-7; 8 bases map to TRBD1. V was pared by 7 bases and J by 2 bases, with 11 bases of the junction left unmatched. Looked up from germline, CDR1 is SGHRS and CDR2 is YFSETQ. This CDR3 comprises 15 residues. The CDR3 bases are TGCGCCAGCGCCCTAACCGGGACAGGAACCTACGAGCAGTACTTC. This sequence encodes CASALTGTGTYEQYF.

The chain is built from TRBV18 and TRBJ2-7, with TRBD1 as a possible D gene (6 bases). The CDR3 spans 15 residues. V was clipped by 6 bases and J by 0 bases, with 15 bases between them. The germline V gene encodes CDR1 KGHSH and CDR2 LQKENI. The CDR3 coding sequence is TGTGCCAGCTCGACAGGCCCTGACCTCTCCTACGAGCAGTACTTC. It specifies CASSTGPDLSYEQYF. Based on the CDR3 plus reference TRBV18 and TRBJ2-7, the full variable domain is NAGVMQNPRHLVRRRGQEARLRCSPMKGHSHVYWYRQLPEEGLKFMVYLQKENIIDESGMPKERFSAEFPKEGPSILRIQQVVRGDSAAYFCASSTGPDLSYEQYFGPGTRLTVT.

This clone appeared once. This chain connects TRBV7-9 to TRBJ1-5; 8 positions agree with TRBD1. After removal of 1 base from V and 4 bases from J, the junction contained 3 bases not matched to a gene. The CDR3 is 15 residues long. Germline assignment: CDR1 SEHNR and CDR2 FQNEAQ (reference sequence). The chain's CDR3 is CASSLETGVNQPQHF. In DNA form, the CDR3 reads TGTGCCAGCAGCTTAGAGACAGGGGTTAATCAGCCCCAGCATTTT.

A few counts support this clone. This chain connects TRBV6-5 to TRBJ1-1; no clear D. The CDR3 is 13 amino acids. Germline V lookup: CDR1 MNHEY, CDR2 SVGAGI. Trimming removed 4 bases at V and 2 bases at J, with 8 bases between. The CDR3 loop is CASSFDKNTEAFF. The CDR3 bases are TGTGCCAGCAGTTTTGACAAAAACACTGAAGCTTTCTTT.

In this sample, this clone turned up a few times. The chain combines TRBV7-7 with TRBJ2-3, with TRBD2 matching over 7 bases. Germline V gene lookup returns CDR1 SSHAT and CDR2 FNYEAQ (reference sequence). The CDR3 is made up of 15 amino acids. Unmatched junction bases numbered 7, after V lost 3 bases and J lost 4 bases. This CDR3 is CASSLGGSGADTQYF. The DNA of the CDR3 is TGTGCCAGCAGCTTGGGGGGGTCGGGCGCAGATACGCAGTATTTT.

This clone turned up a few times. CDR3 amino acids: CASSHQLAGVETQYF. CDR3 DNA: TGTGCCAGCAGCCATCAACTAGCGGGGGTGGAGACCCAGTACTTC. The chain links TRBV4-2 to TRBJ2-5; 11 bases fit TRBD2. Germline V gives CDR1 LGHNA, CDR2 YNFKEQ. This CDR3 spans 15 amino acids. V lost 3 bases, J lost 5 bases, and 5 bases stayed unmatched.

This clone was detected a few times. The DNA of the CDR3 is TGTGCCAGCAGCTTCAAGGGGAACAACTATGGCTACACCTTC. Its protein is CASSFKGNNYGYTF. The chain is built from TRBV7-8 and TRBJ1-2; possible D gene TRBD1, 5 bases. The CDR3 has 14 amino acids. The germline V gene encodes CDR1 SGHVS and CDR2 FQNEAQ. Trimming took 3 bases from V and 2 from J, leaving 10 bases between them.

This clone was counted a few times. The V call is TRBV19, the J call TRBJ2-1; weak D call: TRBD2 (5 bases). Germline assignment: CDR1 LNHDA and CDR2 SQIVND (reference sequence). V dropped 7 bases and J dropped 4 bases, with 14 bases sitting between them. The CDR3 is 14 amino acids. The CDR3 spells CASTAGRLYNEQFF. CDR3 in DNA: TGTGCCAGTACCGCGGGCCGCTTATACAATGAGCAGTTCTTC. Filled out from reference TRBV19 and TRBJ2-1, the complete variable domain reads DGGITQSPKYLFRKEGQNVTLSCEQNLNHDAMYWYRQDPGQGLRLIYYSQIVNDFQKGDIAEGYSVSREKKESFPLTVTSAQKNPTAFYLCASTAGRLYNEQFFGPGTRLTVL.

This clone has a handful of counts. The chain joins TRBV28 to TRBJ2-1; TRBD2 matches at 16 bases. This CDR3 contains 16 residues. V was pared by 5 bases and J by 15 bases, with 13 bases of the junction left unmatched. Germline CDR1 MDHEN, CDR2 SYDVKM. CDR3 DNA: TGTGCCAGCAGTCTTGGCACCGGGACTAGCGGGGGGGCCGGGTTCTTC. It encodes CASSLGTGTSGGAGFF.

The chain is built from TRBV6-1 and TRBJ2-2; D perhaps matches TRBD1 (7 bases). Trimming left V 8 bases short and J 7 bases short, with 20 bases between. Per the germline V gene, CDR1 is MNHNS and CDR2 is SASEGT. The CDR3 is made up of 15 amino acids. The CDR3 reads CASETLNRGGGELFF. DNA for the CDR3: TGTGCCAGCGAAACGCTCAACAGGGGAGGCGGGGAGCTGTTTTTT.

CDR3: CASSPPLGANEQFF. Here the CDR3 DNA reads TGTGCCAGCAGCCCTCCCCTGGGGGCTAATGAGCAGTTCTTC. V and J are TRBV9 and TRBJ2-1; D is perhaps TRBD1 (6 bases). The CDR3 has 14 amino acids. V lost 4 bases to trimming and J lost 7 bases, with 15 bases between them. Per the germline V gene, CDR1 is SGDLS and CDR2 is YYNGEE.

This clone occurred many times. The chain links TRBV28 to TRBJ2-5; 9 bases map to TRBD1. Per germline, CDR1 MDHEN and CDR2 SYDVKM. There are 15 residues in the CDR3. Trimming cost V 2 bases and J 7 bases; bases outside gene matches: 8. The CDR3 reads CASSLLPGQGSTQYF. CDR3 in DNA: TGTGCCAGCAGTTTACTTCCGGGACAGGGATCGACCCAGTACTTC.

V usage is TRBV5-1 and J usage is TRBJ2-3; D is ambiguous. The CDR3 length is 13 residues. Trimming shortened V by 4 bases and J by 4 bases, and 10 bases separated the two germline ends. CDR1 is SGHRS, CDR2 YFSETQ, per germline. DNA for the CDR3: TGCGCCAGCAGCCAGATTTTACCAGATACGCAGTATTTT. It codes for CASSQILPDTQYF.

In this sample, this clone turned up many times. V usage is TRBV4-3 and J usage is TRBJ2-4, with D perhaps matching TRBD2 (5 bases). Germline CDR1 and CDR2: LGHNA and YSLEER. Trimming took 0 bases from V and 5 from J, leaving 11 bases between them. This CDR3 spans 15 amino acids. The CDR3: CASSQDLDFQNIQYF. The CDR3 DNA reads TGCGCCAGCAGCCAAGACCTGGACTTTCAAAACATTCAGTACTTC.

This clone was seen a handful of times. The chain couples TRBV6-1 to TRBJ2-1; D is unresolved. Per the germline V gene, CDR1 is MNHNS and CDR2 is SASEGT. Trimming left V 0 bases short and J 10 bases short, with 10 bases between. This CDR3 comprises 13 residues. The CDR3 DNA follows: TGTGCCAGCAGTGAAGCTAGAGAATCGGAGCAGTTCTTC. As protein: CASSEARESEQFF.

This clone turned up a few times. This chain links TRBV5-1 with TRBJ2-5; 12 bases agree with TRBD1. There are 16 residues in the CDR3. Losses at the gene ends were 4 bases for V and 5 bases for J; bases not matched to a gene: 9. The germline gives CDR1 SGHRS, CDR2 YFSETQ. The CDR3 DNA follows: TGCGCCAGCAGCCCCGGGACAGGGGGCGGAGAGGAGACCCAGTACTTC. This codes for CASSPGTGGGEETQYF.

This clone was seen a few times. V is TRBV5-1 and J is TRBJ1-1; TRBD1 matches 8 bases. V shed 6 bases, J shed 1 base, and the junction held 11 bases outside the gene matches. The CDR3 consists of 16 residues. Germline V gives CDR1 SGHRS, CDR2 YFSETQ. This chain's CDR3 is CASTLQTGTGNTEAFF. The CDR3 DNA is TGCGCCAGCACGCTTCAGACCGGGACAGGGAACACTGAAGCTTTCTTT.

This clone has ten or more counts. The V gene is TRBV4-3, the J gene TRBJ2-7, with 7 bases matching TRBD1. The CDR3 has 15 residues. J lost 2 bases, V lost 4 bases, and 8 bases had no gene match. From germline, CDR1 is LGHNA and CDR2 YSLEER. CDR3 nucleotide sequence: TGCGCCAGCAGCCCCCAGACAGGGCGAACCTACGAGCAGTACTTC. As protein: CASSPQTGRTYEQYF.

This clone was counted at least ten times. V usage is TRBV14 and J usage is TRBJ2-1; TRBD1 matches 7 bases. The length of the CDR3 is 13 residues. With V trimmed by 4 bases and J by 6 bases, 3 bases remained unmatched. Germline V gene data show CDR1 as SGHDN and CDR2 as FVKESK. In nucleotides, the CDR3 is TGTGCCAGCAGCCCCGGGACAGTCAATGAGCAGTTCTTC. Protein: CASSPGTVNEQFF.

The chain is built from TRBV27 and TRBJ2-1, with a weak D call TRBD2 (6 bases). CDR1 and CDR2 from the germline V gene are MNHEY and SMNVEV (reference sequence). The CDR3 is 13 residues long. V was pared by 2 bases and J by 15 bases, with 17 bases between. The CDR3 sequence is CASSLQLAANRFF. The CDR3 DNA sequence: TGTGCCAGCAGTTTACAACTAGCCGCCAACCGGTTCTTC.

J is TRBJ2-5 and V is TRBV18; unclear D gene. V shed 4 bases and J shed 1 base, with 4 bases lying between them. The CDR3 is 12 amino acids. Looked up from germline, CDR1 is KGHSH and CDR2 is LQKENI. CDR3 in amino acids: CASSRLQETQYF. CDR3 bases: TGTGCCAGCTCACGACTCCAAGAGACCCAGTACTTC.

The J gene is TRBJ2-1, the V gene TRBV7-9; a weak D match, TRBD1 (6 bases). Trimming took off 3 bases at V and 9 bases at J, with 12 bases between the two ends. This CDR3 has 13 residues. Germline CDR1 SEHNR, CDR2 FQNEAQ (reference sequence). CDR3: CASSLPGGGEQFF. The CDR3 nucleotides are TGTGCCAGCAGCTTGCCTGGGGGCGGTGAGCAGTTCTTC.